These 5 T cell receptor beta chains came from one sample sequenced in a study of immune heterogeneity within non-small cell lung tumors. Genomic DNA from bulk tumor acted as the template, and roughly 0.55 ug was loaded per sample. Multiple widely separated biopsies were taken from each primary tumor at surgery. Patients with untreated, newly diagnosed non-small cell lung cancer underwent curative surgery. Amplification of TCR beta CDR3 was performed by multiplex PCR with 32 V and 13 J primers. TCRdb ran MiXCR on the multiplex PCR reads and lists one entry per CDR3 protein. This table holds 10,000 to 15,000 distinct CDR3 sequences, roughly 23% found once. Sequenced: lung tumor tissue. The source is a man aged 50-59 years with non-small cell lung cancer.

In its sample, this clonotype is medium-sized. V is TRBV2 and J is TRBJ1-2; D not certain. The V end was cut by 2 bases, the J end by 4 bases, with 5 bases between. The CDR3 length is 12 residues. Per germline, CDR1 SNHLY and CDR2 FYNNEI. The DNA of the CDR3 is TGTGCCAGCAGTGAACGCCTCTATGGCTACACCTTC. Its protein product is CASSERLYGYTF.

A note on this clonotype: A much larger clone differs from this one at a single base, so this may be a read error. V gene TRBV6-1 combines with J gene TRBJ2-3, with D tentatively TRBD2 (7 bases). Germline V gene lookup returns CDR1 MNHNS and CDR2 SASEGT. This CDR3 spans 15 amino acids. The CDR3: CTSSEGGGYTDTQYF. The CDR3 DNA sequence: TGTACCAGCAGTGAAGGGGGAGGGTACACAGATACGCAGTATTTT.

Many counts were recorded for this clonotype. This chain links TRBV6-1 with TRBJ2-2, with a tentative D call TRBD2 (5 bases). Germline CDR1 and CDR2: MNHNS and SASEGT. Deletions cut 3 bases from V and 1 base from J, with 12 bases between. The CDR3 has 16 amino acids. CDR3 in amino acids: CASSEVTGVNTGELFF. The DNA of the CDR3 is TGTGCCAGCAGTGAGGTGACCGGGGTGAACACCGGGGAGCTGTTTTTT.

This clonotype was seen ten or more times. V gene TRBV6-1 combines with J gene TRBJ1-2; no definite D call. V lost 1 base and J 4 bases, leaving 10 bases between the germline ends. The CDR3 totals 14 residues. Germline loops: CDR1 MNHNS, CDR2 SASEGT. This CDR3 is CASSEVAGSYGYTF. The CDR3, as DNA: TGTGCCAGCAGTGAAGTCGCAGGATCCTATGGCTACACCTTC.

By frequency in the sample, this clonotype is medium-sized. The chain has TRBV28 and TRBJ2-7; 9 bases fit TRBD2. The CDR3 runs to 13 residues. V shed 10 bases, J shed 3 bases, and the junction held 7 bases outside the gene matches. Germline CDR1 MDHEN, CDR2 SYDVKM. Here the CDR3 reads CATQSSGSYEQYF. CDR3 DNA sequence: TGTGCCACCCAGAGTAGCGGGAGCTACGAGCAGTACTTC.